This T cell receptor beta chain was profiled in a study of cytomegalovirus exposure and HLA in healthy donors. This CDR3 contains 15 residues. Trimming cost V 0 bases and J 4 bases, with 12 bases left between them. Germline V CDR1 and CDR2: SGHDN, FVKESK. A word on this clone: Its target is not known.

Nominal health characterized the donors when sampled, though unrecorded immune exposures were likely. Study-wide findings and caveats: The authors excluded some V segments, including TRBV6-2 and TRBV6-3, as indistinguishable. A missense DCLRE1C variant was associated with V- and J-gene trimming of TCR beta chains in a later analysis, and an independent cohort replicated the association.

Researchers ran the PCR with 60 Vbeta and 13 Jbeta primers. Repertoires were generated with immunoSEQ multiplex PCR, while TCRdb's copy carries only in-frame clones and drops some. In the table there are 65,000 to 90,000 clones, roughly four fifths of which are singletons. The TCR was taken from an older man in good health and CMV-seronegative. The chain has TRBV14 and TRBJ1-2; maybe TRBD1 (5 bases). The sample taken for sequencing was PBMCs. The CDR3 DNA follows: TGTGCCAGCAGCCAAGACCGGTGGGGACTCTATGGCTACACCTTC. This encodes CASSQDRWGLYGYTF.